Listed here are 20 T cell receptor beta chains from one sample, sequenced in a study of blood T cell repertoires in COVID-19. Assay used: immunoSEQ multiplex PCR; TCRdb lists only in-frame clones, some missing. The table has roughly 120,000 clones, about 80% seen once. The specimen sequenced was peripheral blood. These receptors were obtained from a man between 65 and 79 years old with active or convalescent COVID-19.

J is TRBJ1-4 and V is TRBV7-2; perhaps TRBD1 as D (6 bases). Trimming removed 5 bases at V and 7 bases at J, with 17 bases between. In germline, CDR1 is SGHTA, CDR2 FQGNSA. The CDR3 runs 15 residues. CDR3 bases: TGTGCCAGCAGCCTTCAGGGGACGTTTAGTGAAAAACTGTTTTTT. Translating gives CASSLQGTFSEKLFF.

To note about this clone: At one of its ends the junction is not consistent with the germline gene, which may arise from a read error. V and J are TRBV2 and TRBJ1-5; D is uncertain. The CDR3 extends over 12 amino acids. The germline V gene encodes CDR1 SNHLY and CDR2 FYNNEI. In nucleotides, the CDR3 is TGTGCCAGCAGTTTTGGCAACCAGCCCCAGCATTTT. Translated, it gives CASSFGNQPQHF. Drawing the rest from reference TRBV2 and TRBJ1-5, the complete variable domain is EPEVTQTPSHQVTQMGQEVILRCVPISNHLYFYWYRQILGQKVEFLVSFYNNEISEKSEIFDDQFSVERPDGSNFTLKIRSTKLEDSAMYFCASSFGNQPQHFGDGTRLSIL.

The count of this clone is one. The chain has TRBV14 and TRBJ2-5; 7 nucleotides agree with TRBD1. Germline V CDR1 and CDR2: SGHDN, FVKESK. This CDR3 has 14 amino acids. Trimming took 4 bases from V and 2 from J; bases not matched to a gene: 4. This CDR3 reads CASSPRTGQETQYF. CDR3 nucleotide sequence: TGTGCCAGCAGCCCCCGGACAGGACAAGAGACCCAGTACTTC. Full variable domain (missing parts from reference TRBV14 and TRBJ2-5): EAGVTQFPSHSVIEKGQTVTLRCDPISGHDNLYWYRRVMGKEIKFLLHFVKESKQDESGMPNNRFLAERTGGTYSTLKVQPAELEDSGVYFCASSPRTGQETQYFGPGTRLLVL.

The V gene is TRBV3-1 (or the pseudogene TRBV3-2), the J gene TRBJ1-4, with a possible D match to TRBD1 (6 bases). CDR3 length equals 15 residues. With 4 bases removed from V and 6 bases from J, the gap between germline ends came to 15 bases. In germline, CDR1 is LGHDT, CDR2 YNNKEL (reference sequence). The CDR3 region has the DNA TGTGCCAGCAGCCTTAAAAGGGGGTTAGATGAAAAACTGTTTTTT. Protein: CASSLKRGLDEKLFF.

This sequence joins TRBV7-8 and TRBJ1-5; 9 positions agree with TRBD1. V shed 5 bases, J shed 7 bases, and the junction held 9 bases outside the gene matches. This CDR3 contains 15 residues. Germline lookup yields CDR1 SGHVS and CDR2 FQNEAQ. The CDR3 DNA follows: TGTGCCAGCAGCCAAATGGGACAGGGACGCCAGCCCCAGCATTTT. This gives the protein CASSQMGQGRQPQHF. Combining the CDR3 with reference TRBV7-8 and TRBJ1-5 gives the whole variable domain GAGVSQSPRYKVAKRGQDVALRCDPISGHVSLFWYQQALGQGPEFLTYFQNEAQLDKSGLPSDRFFAERPEGSVSTLKIQRTQQEDSAVYLCASSQMGQGRQPQHFGDGTRLSIL.

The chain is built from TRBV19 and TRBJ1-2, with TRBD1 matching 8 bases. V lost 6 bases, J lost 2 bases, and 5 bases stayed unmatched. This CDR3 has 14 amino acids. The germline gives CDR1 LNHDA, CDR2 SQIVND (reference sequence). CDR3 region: CASRRDRQNYGYTF. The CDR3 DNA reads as TGTGCCAGTAGAAGGGACAGGCAAAACTATGGCTACACCTTC.

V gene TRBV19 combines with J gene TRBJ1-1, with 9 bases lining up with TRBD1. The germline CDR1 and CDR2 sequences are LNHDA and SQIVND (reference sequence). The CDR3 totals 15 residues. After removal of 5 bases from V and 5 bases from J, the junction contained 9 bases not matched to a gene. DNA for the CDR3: TGTGCCAGTAGTGTCACAGGGGGCGGGGGTACTGAAGCTTTCTTT. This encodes CASSVTGGGGTEAFF.

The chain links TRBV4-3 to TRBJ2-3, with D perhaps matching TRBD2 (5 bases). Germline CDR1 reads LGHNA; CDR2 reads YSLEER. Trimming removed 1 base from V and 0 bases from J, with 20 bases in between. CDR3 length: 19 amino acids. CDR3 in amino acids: CASSQGYRLARASTDTQYF. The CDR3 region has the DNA TGCGCCAGCAGCCAAGGCTATCGGTTAGCGAGGGCAAGCACAGATACGCAGTATTTT.

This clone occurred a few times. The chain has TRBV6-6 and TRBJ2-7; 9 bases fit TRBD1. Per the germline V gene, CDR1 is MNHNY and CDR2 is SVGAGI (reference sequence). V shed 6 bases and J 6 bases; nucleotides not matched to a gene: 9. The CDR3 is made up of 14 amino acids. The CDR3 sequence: CASRSSGTGLEQYF. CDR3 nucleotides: TGTGCCAGCAGGTCATCCGGGACAGGGCTCGAGCAGTACTTC.

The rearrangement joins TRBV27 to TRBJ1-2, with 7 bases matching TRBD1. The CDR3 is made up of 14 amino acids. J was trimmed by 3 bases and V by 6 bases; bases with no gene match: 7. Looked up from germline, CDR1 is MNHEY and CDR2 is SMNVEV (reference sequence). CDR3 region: CASSNRQGYYGYTF. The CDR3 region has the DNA TGTGCCAGCAGCAACAGACAGGGCTACTATGGCTACACCTTC.

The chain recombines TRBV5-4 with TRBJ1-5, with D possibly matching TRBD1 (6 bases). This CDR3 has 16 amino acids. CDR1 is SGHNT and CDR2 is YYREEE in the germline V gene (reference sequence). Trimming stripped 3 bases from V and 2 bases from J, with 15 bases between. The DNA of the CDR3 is TGTGCCAGCAGCTACACAGGGCTGGGAGGCAATCAGCCCCAGCATTTT. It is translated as CASSYTGLGGNQPQHF.

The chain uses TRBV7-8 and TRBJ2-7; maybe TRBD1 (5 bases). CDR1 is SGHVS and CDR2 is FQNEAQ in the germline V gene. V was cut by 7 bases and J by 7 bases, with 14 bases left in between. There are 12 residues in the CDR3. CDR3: CASTREQGEQYF. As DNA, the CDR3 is TGTGCCAGCACCAGGGAACAAGGAGAGCAGTACTTC.

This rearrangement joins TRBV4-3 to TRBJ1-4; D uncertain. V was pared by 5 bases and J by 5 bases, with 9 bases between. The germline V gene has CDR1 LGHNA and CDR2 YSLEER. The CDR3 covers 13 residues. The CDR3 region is CASSGRQNEKLFF. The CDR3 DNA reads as TGCGCCAGCAGCGGCCGACAAAATGAAAAACTGTTTTTT.

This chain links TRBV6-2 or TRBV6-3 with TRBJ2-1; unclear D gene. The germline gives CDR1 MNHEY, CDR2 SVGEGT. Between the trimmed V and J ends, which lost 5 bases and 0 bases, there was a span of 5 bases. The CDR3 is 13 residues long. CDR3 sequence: CASSAGSYNEQFF. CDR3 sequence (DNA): TGTGCCAGCAGTGCAGGCTCCTACAATGAGCAGTTCTTC.

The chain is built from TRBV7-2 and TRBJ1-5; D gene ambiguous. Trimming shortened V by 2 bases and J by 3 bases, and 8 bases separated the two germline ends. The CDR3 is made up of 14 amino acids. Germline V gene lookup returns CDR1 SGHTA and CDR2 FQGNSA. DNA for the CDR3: TGTGCCAGCAGCTTATCGCCGGTCAATCAGCCCCAGCATTTT. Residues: CASSLSPVNQPQHF.

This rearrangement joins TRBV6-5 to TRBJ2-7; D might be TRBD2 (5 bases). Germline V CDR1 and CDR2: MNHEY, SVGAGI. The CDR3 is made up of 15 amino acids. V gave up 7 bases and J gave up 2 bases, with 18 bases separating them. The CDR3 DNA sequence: TGTGCCAGCACCCTAGAAGACTACCTAGCCTACGAGCAGTACTTC. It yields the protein CASTLEDYLAYEQYF.

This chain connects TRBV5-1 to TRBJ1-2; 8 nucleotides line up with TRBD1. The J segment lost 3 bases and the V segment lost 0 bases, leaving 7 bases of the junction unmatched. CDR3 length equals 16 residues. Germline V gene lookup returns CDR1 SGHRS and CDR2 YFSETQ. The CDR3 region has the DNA TGCGCCAGCAGCTTGGGTCAGGGGGCTATATACTATGGCTACACCTTC. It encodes CASSLGQGAIYYGYTF.

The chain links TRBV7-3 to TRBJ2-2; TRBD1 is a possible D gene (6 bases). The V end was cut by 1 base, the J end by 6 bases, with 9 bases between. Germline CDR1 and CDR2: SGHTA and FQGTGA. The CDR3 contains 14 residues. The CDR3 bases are TGTGCCAGCAGCTTAATCCAGGGGTCCGGGGAGCTGTTTTTT. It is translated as CASSLIQGSGELFF.

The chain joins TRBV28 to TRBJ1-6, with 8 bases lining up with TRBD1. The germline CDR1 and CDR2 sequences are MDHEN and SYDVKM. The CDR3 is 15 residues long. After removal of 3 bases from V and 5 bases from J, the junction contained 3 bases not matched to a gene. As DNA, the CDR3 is TGTGCCAGCAGTTTGGCGGACAGGGATAATTCACCCCTCCACTTT. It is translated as CASSLADRDNSPLHF.

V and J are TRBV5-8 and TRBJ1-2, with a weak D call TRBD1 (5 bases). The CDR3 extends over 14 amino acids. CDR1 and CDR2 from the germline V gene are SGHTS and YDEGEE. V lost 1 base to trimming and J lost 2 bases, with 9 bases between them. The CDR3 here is CASSLKGLNYGYTF. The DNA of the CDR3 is TGTGCCAGCAGCTTGAAGGGGCTGAACTATGGCTACACCTTC. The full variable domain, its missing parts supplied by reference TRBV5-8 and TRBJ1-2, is EAGVTQSPTHLIKTRGQQATLRCSPISGHTSVYWYQQALGLGLQFLLWYDEGEERNRGNFPPRFSGRQFPNYSSELNVNALELEDSALYLCASSLKGLNYGYTFGSGTRLTVV.